Reported below is one T cell receptor beta chain. V lost 0 bases and J lost 10, with 13 bases in between. Germline CDR1 reads SEHNR; CDR2 reads FQNEAQ (reference sequence). The CDR3 consists of 14 residues. This sample is part of a study of blood T cell repertoires in COVID-19. Across the study: Sample material is recorded as cDNA or gDNA derived from T cells, B-cell-depleted T cells, or PBMCs.

Two consecutive negative NP/OP PCR tests, clearance, or resolved symptoms defined Cohort 3 recovery. Assay: immunoSEQ multiplex PCR; the TCRdb copy retains only in-frame clones and omits some. The repertoire holds 280,000 or so clones, with over 75% as singletons. The rearrangement uses TRBV7-9 and TRBJ2-1, with a tentative D call TRBD1 (5 bases). This receptor was obtained from a man aged 25-40 years who had recovered from COVID-19. The sequenced sample consisted of PBMCs or T cells enriched from blood (not recorded which). The CDR3 here is CASSLAATQGEQFF. CDR3 nucleotides: TGTGCCAGCAGCTTAGCAGCAACGCAGGGAGAGCAGTTCTTC.